The 20 T cell receptor beta chains in this list originate from one sample, sequenced in a study of radiation and T cells in renal cell carcinoma. The data were produced by immunoSEQ multiplex PCR, yet TCRdb's version contains in-frame clones alone and is incomplete. This sample carries around 140,000 clones, approximately 90% of them seen once, and the ten largest clones take 4.1%. The time point denotes: baseline pretreatment blood. Indicated treatment: 15 Gy SBRT to primary tumor, nephrectomy 4 weeks later. The input for sequencing was blood, taken from a patient whose treatment included radiotherapy and nephrectomy. Receptors were obtained from a woman aged 70-85 years with renal cell carcinoma.

The chain combines TRBV7-9 with TRBJ1-2, with 7 bases lining up with TRBD1. The germline gives CDR1 SEHNR, CDR2 FQNEAQ (reference sequence). The J segment lost 6 bases and the V segment lost 5 bases, leaving 6 bases of the junction unmatched. The CDR3 runs 13 residues. CDR3 region: CASSLRGLDGYTF. Here the CDR3 DNA reads TGTGCCAGCAGCCTCAGGGGGTTGGATGGCTACACCTTC.

The chain joins TRBV27 to TRBJ2-1; the D gene is possibly TRBD1 (5 bases). Trimming pared 4 bases from V and 7 bases from J, leaving 11 bases between. The germline gives CDR1 MNHEY, CDR2 SMNVEV (reference sequence). This CDR3 is 13 amino acids long. This CDR3 reads CASSSIQGNEQFF. The CDR3 bases are TGTGCCAGCAGTTCAATCCAGGGTAATGAGCAGTTCTTC.

The genes are TRBV5-5 and TRBJ1-2; tentative D call: TRBD1 (5 bases). This CDR3 spans 15 amino acids. Germline lookup yields CDR1 SGHKS and CDR2 YYEKEE (reference sequence). The germline V and J ends were trimmed by 4 bases and 4 bases, with 17 bases remaining between them. CDR3 sequence: CASSPDGGGIYGYTF. Here the CDR3 DNA reads TGTGCCAGCAGCCCGGACGGGGGTGGGATCTATGGCTACACCTTC. Full variable domain (rest looked up from reference TRBV5-5 and TRBJ1-2): DAGVTQSPTHLIKTRGQQVTLRCSPISGHKSVSWYQQVLGQGPQFIFQYYEKEERGRGNFPDRFSARQFPNYSSELNVNALLLGDSALYLCASSPDGGGIYGYTFGSGTRLTVV.

The J gene is TRBJ1-1, the V gene TRBV7-3, with 7 bases that match TRBD1. The germline V gene encodes CDR1 SGHTA and CDR2 FQGTGA. V lost 5 bases to trimming and J lost 0 bases; unmatched junction nucleotides: 9. The length of the CDR3 is 16 residues. CDR3 nucleotides: TGTGCCAGCAGCCGGGACAGCCTTAACTTGAACACTGAAGCTTTCTTT. Encoded protein: CASSRDSLNLNTEAFF.

The rearrangement links TRBV7-2 to TRBJ1-2, with D possibly TRBD1 on 6 matching bases. CDR1 and CDR2 from the germline V gene are SGHTA and FQGNSA. The CDR3 totals 14 residues. V was cut by 7 bases and J by 7 bases, with 19 bases left in between. The CDR3 loop is CASTLSPEGGGYTF. The CDR3 region has the DNA TGTGCCAGCACCCTTTCCCCGGAGGGGGGTGGCTACACCTTC.

The chain has TRBV7-2 and TRBJ2-2, with TRBD1 identical over 7 bases. The CDR3 is made up of 14 amino acids. The V segment lost 7 bases and the J segment 2 bases; nucleotides outside the gene matches: 4. Germline V gene data show CDR1 as SGHTA and CDR2 as FQGNSA. CDR3 nucleotides: TGTGCCAGCACAAGACAGGGTAACACCGGGGAGCTGTTTTTT. It translates to CASTRQGNTGELFF.

The chain employs TRBV23-1 and TRBJ2-4, with 9 bases that match TRBD1. TRBV23-1 has ORF status, its function being uncertain. The junction had 18 bases not matched to a gene; V was cut back by 0 bases and J by 0 bases. CDR3 size: 22 residues. This chain's CDR3 is CASSQSPPLTGGGREAKNIQYF. CDR3 nucleotides: TGCGCCAGCAGTCAATCGCCCCCTCTGACAGGGGGGGGGAGGGAAGCCAAAAACATTCAGTACTTC.

The V gene is TRBV7-2, the J gene TRBJ1-5; 7 bases are a match to TRBD1. V was clipped by 5 bases and J by 3 bases; unmatched bases: 7. The germline V gene has CDR1 SGHTA and CDR2 FQGNSA. This CDR3 contains 15 residues. The CDR3 here is CASSRDRVLNQPQHF. CDR3 in DNA: TGTGCCAGCAGCCGCGACAGGGTCCTCAATCAGCCCCAGCATTTT.

This clone was seen a single time. The chain has TRBV27 and TRBJ2-2, with TRBD2 matching 8 bases. From germline, CDR1 is MNHEY and CDR2 SMNVEV (reference sequence). The CDR3 runs to 15 residues. V gave up 5 bases and J gave up 0 bases; unmatched junction bases: 2. Here the CDR3 DNA reads TGTGCCAGCAGTGGAGCGGGGGCGAACACCGGGGAGCTGTTTTTT. This encodes CASSGAGANTGELFF.

The rearrangement joins TRBV12-5 to TRBJ2-3; D gene ambiguous. This CDR3 spans 14 amino acids. V gave up 4 bases and J gave up 4 bases, with 12 bases separating them. The germline V gene encodes CDR1 LGHNT and CDR2 FRNRAP. Here the CDR3 reads CASGSLGIADTQYF. In DNA, the CDR3 is TGTGCTAGTGGTTCTCTGGGGATTGCAGATACGCAGTATTTT.

This chain joins TRBV7-2 and TRBJ1-2; perhaps TRBD1 as D (6 bases). This CDR3 comprises 17 residues. The germline V gene encodes CDR1 SGHTA and CDR2 FQGNSA. Deletions cut 0 bases from V and 5 bases from J, with 19 bases between. The CDR3 here is CASSLAPGTQDGYGYTF. The CDR3 bases are TGTGCCAGCAGCTTAGCCCCCGGGACACAGGATGGTTATGGCTACACCTTC.

This sequence joins TRBV28 and TRBJ1-2; 8 positions match TRBD1. Germline assignment: CDR1 MDHEN and CDR2 SYDVKM. The CDR3 spans 13 residues. The ends lost 6 bases at V and 7 bases at J; junction bases unmatched: 7. The CDR3 nucleotides are TGTGCCAGCAGCCCCCAGGGGGCAAGTGGCTACACCTTC. Translating it yields CASSPQGASGYTF.

The chain employs TRBV14 and TRBJ2-1; possible D gene TRBD2, 6 bases. This CDR3 spans 14 amino acids. The ends were cut back, 3 bases at V and 6 bases at J, with 12 bases in the middle. Germline CDR1 SGHDN, CDR2 FVKESK. The DNA of the CDR3 is TGTGCCAGCAGCCACGATGGGCGGGGCAATGAGCAGTTCTTC. As protein: CASSHDGRGNEQFF.

The genes are TRBV28 and TRBJ1-4; D not certain. Per the germline V gene, CDR1 is MDHEN and CDR2 is SYDVKM. There are 14 residues in the CDR3. Trimming cost V 3 bases and J 8 bases, with 13 bases left between them. The CDR3 DNA sequence: TGTGCCAGCAGTTTTAGTGGGGTACTAGAAAAACTGTTTTTT. Protein sequence: CASSFSGVLEKLFF.

A few counts support this clone. The chain combines TRBV19 with TRBJ1-5; TRBD1 aligns across 10 bases. There are 16 residues in the CDR3. Germline trimming cut 5 bases from V and 3 bases from J; bases unmatched to any gene: 7. Germline V CDR1 and CDR2: LNHDA, SQIVND (reference sequence). CDR3 sequence reads: CASSDKGQGYNQPQHF. The CDR3 region has the DNA TGTGCCAGTAGTGATAAGGGACAGGGGTACAATCAGCCCCAGCATTTT.

The rearrangement links TRBV28 to TRBJ1-5; TRBD1 matches 9 bases. V dropped 8 bases and J dropped 5; count of bases not matched to a gene: 4. Germline V gene sequence: CDR1 MDHEN, CDR2 SYDVKM. The length of the CDR3 is 13 residues. The CDR3 nucleotides read TGTGCCAGCGGGGGACAGGGCGATCAGCCCCAGCATTTT. Translated: CASGGQGDQPQHF.

J is TRBJ2-1 and V is TRBV5-8; D unclear. V gave up 7 bases and J gave up 0 bases, with 8 bases separating them. CDR1 is SGHTS, CDR2 YDEGEE, per germline. The CDR3 runs 13 residues. The CDR3 protein is CASATASYNEQFF. DNA of the CDR3: TGTGCCAGCGCGACGGCCTCCTACAATGAGCAGTTCTTC.

CDR3 sequence: CASSQRLAGGVETQYF. For the CDR3, the DNA is TGTGCCAGCAGCCAAAGACTAGCGGGGGGGGTAGAGACCCAGTACTTC. The chain couples TRBV7-2 to TRBJ2-5; TRBD2 matches at 14 bases. V trimming: 5 bases; J trimming: 4 bases; junction bases outside the gene matches: 6. Germline V gene sequence: CDR1 SGHTA, CDR2 FQGNSA. There are 16 residues in the CDR3.

V is TRBV6-6 and J is TRBJ2-5; possibly TRBD2 for D (5 bases). The J call is in doubt because the DNA end fits TRBJ2-7 better. This CDR3 is built from 11 residues. Per the germline V gene, CDR1 is MNHNY and CDR2 is SVGAGI (reference sequence). CDR3 DNA: TGTGCCAGCGGACTGGCCTACGAGCAGTACTTC. Translated: CASGLAYEQYF.

The chain links TRBV20-1 to TRBJ2-7, with D uncertain. Germline values: CDR1 DFQATT, CDR2 SNEGSKA (reference sequence). The CDR3 has 11 residues. V was pared by 4 bases and J by 4 bases, with 8 bases between. CDR3 in DNA: TGCAGTGCTACGGACGTTTACGAGCAGTACTTC. This gives the protein CSATDVYEQYF.